The text below deals with one T cell receptor beta chain. V shed 7 bases, J shed 2 bases, and the junction held 5 bases outside the gene matches. Germline V gene sequence: CDR1 SGHRS, CDR2 YFSETQ. This CDR3 is 14 amino acids long. These data come from a study of OX40 agonist ivuxolimab in advanced cancers. Sequencing was performed with immunoSEQ multiplex PCR; in TCRdb, only in-frame clones are kept and a portion is missing. The sample has about 37,000 clones, approximately 86% seen once. The receptor's source is an adult with an advanced solid tumor such as melanoma, head and neck, liver or kidney cancer. This sample comprised CD4+ or CD8+ T cells sorted from blood, obtained in a trial of the OX40 agonist ivuxolimab. The V gene is TRBV5-1, the J gene TRBJ2-5, with TRBD1 matching over 10 bases. CDR3 residues: CASGLGQGQETQYF. In nucleotides, the CDR3 is TGCGCCAGCGGTCTGGGACAGGGGCAAGAGACCCAGTACTTC.